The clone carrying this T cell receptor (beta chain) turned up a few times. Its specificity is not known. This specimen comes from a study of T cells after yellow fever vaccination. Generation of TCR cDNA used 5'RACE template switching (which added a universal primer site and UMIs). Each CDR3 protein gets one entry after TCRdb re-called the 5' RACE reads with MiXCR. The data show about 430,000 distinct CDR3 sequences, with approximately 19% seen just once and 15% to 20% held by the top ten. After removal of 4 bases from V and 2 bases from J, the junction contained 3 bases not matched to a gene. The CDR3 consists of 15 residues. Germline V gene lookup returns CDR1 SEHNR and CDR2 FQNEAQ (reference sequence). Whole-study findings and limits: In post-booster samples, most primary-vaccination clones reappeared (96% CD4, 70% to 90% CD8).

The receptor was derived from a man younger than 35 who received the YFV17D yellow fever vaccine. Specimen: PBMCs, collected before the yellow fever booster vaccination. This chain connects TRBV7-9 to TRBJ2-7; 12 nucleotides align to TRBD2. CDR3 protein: CASSSTSGGPYEQYV. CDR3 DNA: TGTGCCAGCAGCTCGACTAGCGGGGGCCCCTACGAGCAGTACGTC.